Listed here are 17 T cell receptor beta chains from one sample, sequenced in a study of blood T cell repertoires in COVID-19. Generated by immunoSEQ multiplex PCR, the TCRdb table keeps only in-frame clones and is missing some. The data contain 150,000 to 200,000 clones, over 80% of them seen just once; the ten biggest clones take up roughly 5%. Specimen: peripheral blood. Receptors were obtained from a woman aged 30 to 39 with acute or convalescent COVID-19.

The V call is TRBV5-1, the J call TRBJ1-1; D uncertain. Trimming left V 4 bases short and J 5 bases short, with 9 bases between. In germline, CDR1 is SGHRS, CDR2 YFSETQ. The CDR3 is 12 residues long. The CDR3 region is CASSKGGTEAFF. The CDR3 DNA sequence: TGCGCCAGCAGCAAGGGAGGTACTGAAGCTTTCTTT.

The chain has TRBV4-2 and TRBJ2-7; TRBD2 aligns across 7 bases. The CDR3 totals 14 residues. V shed 3 bases, J shed 0 bases, and the junction held 2 bases outside the gene matches. Germline CDR1 reads LGHNA; CDR2 reads YNFKEQ. The CDR3 protein is CASSHRTSSYEQYF. Here the CDR3 DNA reads TGTGCCAGCAGCCATAGGACTAGCTCCTACGAGCAGTACTTC.

In the case of this clone: Other DNA sequences of this sample code for an identical CDR3. The gene calls are TRBV27 and TRBJ2-1; D unclear. From germline, CDR1 is MNHEY and CDR2 SMNVEV (reference sequence). V lost 6 bases and J lost 0, with 12 bases in between. This CDR3 has 15 residues. The CDR3: CASRLSVSSYNEQFF. CDR3 DNA sequence: TGTGCCAGCAGGCTCAGTGTAAGCTCCTACAATGAGCAGTTCTTC.

V gene TRBV18 combines with J gene TRBJ2-3; D is perhaps TRBD2 (6 bases). This CDR3 region has 13 residues. The V end was cut by 3 bases, the J end by 7 bases, with 11 bases between. Germline V gene lookup returns CDR1 KGHSH and CDR2 LQKENI. The CDR3 DNA is TGTGCCAGCTCACCGGGGGGAGGAAATACGCAGTATTTT. It encodes CASSPGGGNTQYF.

Regarding this clone: The sample contains more than one DNA sequence encoding this CDR3. The chain couples TRBV7-2 to TRBJ2-5, with D possibly matching TRBD1 (6 bases). Germline V CDR1 and CDR2: SGHTA, FQGNSA. There are 14 residues in the CDR3. Trimming removed 3 bases from V and 5 bases from J, with 13 bases in between. The CDR3 region is CASSFRGRGETQYF. CDR3 bases: TGTGCCAGCAGCTTCAGGGGTCGAGGGGAGACCCAGTACTTC.

The rearrangement links TRBV7-9 to TRBJ1-4; 7 bases match TRBD1. The J segment lost 9 bases and the V segment lost 5 bases, leaving 9 bases of the junction unmatched. CDR1 is SEHNR, CDR2 FQNEAQ, per germline (reference sequence). This CDR3 is 14 amino acids long. CDR3 in DNA: TGTGCCAGCAGCCAAGAGACAGGGTTTCAAAAACTGTTTTTT. Translated, it gives CASSQETGFQKLFF.

The rearrangement joins TRBV7-3 to TRBJ2-3; possible D gene TRBD2, 5 bases. CDR1 and CDR2 (germline): SGHTA, FQGTGA. This CDR3 spans 15 amino acids. Trimming left V 5 bases short and J 2 bases short, with 14 bases between. CDR3 sequence reads: CASSRAGGDTDTQYF. CDR3 nucleotides: TGTGCCAGCAGCCGCGCGGGCGGAGACACAGATACGCAGTATTTT. Drawing the rest from reference TRBV7-3 and TRBJ2-3, the complete variable domain is GAGVSQTPSNKVTEKGKYVELRCDPISGHTALYWYRQSLGQGPEFLIYFQGTGAADDSGLPNDRFFAVRPEGSVSTLKIQRTERGDSAVYLCASSRAGGDTDTQYFGPGTRLTVL.

V and J are TRBV27 and TRBJ2-1; TRBD2 matches at 7 bases. The CDR3 length is 18 residues. V dropped 5 bases and J dropped 0; count of bases not matched to a gene: 13. Per germline, CDR1 MNHEY and CDR2 SMNVEV (reference sequence). This CDR3 reads CASSPRDSGRSSYNEQFF. DNA of the CDR3: TGTGCCAGCAGTCCCCGGGATAGCGGGCGAAGCTCCTACAATGAGCAGTTCTTC.

The chain recombines TRBV28 with TRBJ2-7, with D possibly matching TRBD2 (6 bases). The V gene lost 3 bases and the J gene lost 5 bases, with 20 bases spanning the gap. The CDR3 contains 16 residues. CDR1 is MDHEN, CDR2 SYDVKM, per germline. CDR3 bases: TGTGCCAGCAGTTTCCGGTCCGGGAGCCTTCTACACGAGCAGTACTTC. It translates to CASSFRSGSLLHEQYF. The full variable domain, in which reference TRBV28 and TRBJ2-7 provide the parts outside the CDR3, is DVKVTQSSRYLVKRTGEKVFLECVQDMDHENMFWYRQDPGLGLRLIYFSYDVKMKEKGDIPEGYSVSREKKERFSLILESASTNQTSMYLCASSFRSGSLLHEQYFGPGTRLTVT.

This chain links TRBV7-9 with TRBJ2-3, with D maybe TRBD2 (6 bases). Germline V gives CDR1 SEHNR, CDR2 FQNEAQ (reference sequence). This CDR3 contains 15 residues. The V and J ends lost 3 bases and 1 base respectively, with 11 bases between them. The CDR3 bases are TGTGCCAGCAGCTTTGGAGGGCGAGGCACAGATACGCAGTATTTT. Residues: CASSFGGRGTDTQYF. Full variable domain (missing parts from reference TRBV7-9 and TRBJ2-3): DTGVSQNPRHKITKRGQNVTFRCDPISEHNRLYWYRQTLGQGPEFLTYFQNEAQLEKSRLLSDRFSAERPKGSFSTLEIQRTEQGDSAMYLCASSFGGRGTDTQYFGPGTRLTVL.

This clone was observed once. V is TRBV25-1 and J is TRBJ1-1; tentative D call: TRBD1 (5 bases). Looked up from germline, CDR1 is MGHDK and CDR2 is SYGVNS. V lost 1 base, J lost 5 bases, and 11 bases lay in between. This CDR3 has 14 amino acids. The CDR3 nucleotides read TGTGCCAGCAGTGAATGGGGGGAAGTAACTGAAGCTTTCTTT. Protein product: CASSEWGEVTEAFF.

V usage is TRBV25-1 and J usage is TRBJ2-3; TRBD2 matches 7 bases. V shed 4 bases, J shed 8 bases, and the junction held 9 bases outside the gene matches. The CDR3 runs 14 residues. CDR1 is MGHDK and CDR2 is SYGVNS in the germline V gene. In DNA form, the CDR3 reads TGTGCCAGCAGTGCCAAAAGGATAGCGGGTACGCAGTATTTT. As protein: CASSAKRIAGTQYF.

DNA of the CDR3: TGTGCCAGCAGTGACCTGGGACAGGGGAACACCGGGGAGCTGTTTTTT. Amino acids: CASSDLGQGNTGELFF. This chain joins TRBV6-4 and TRBJ2-2, with 9 bases that match TRBD1. The germline CDR1 and CDR2 sequences are MRHNA and SNTAGT. V dropped 2 bases and J dropped 1; count of bases not matched to a gene: 2. CDR3 length: 16 amino acids.

The chain is built from TRBV24-1 and TRBJ2-1; 10 bases are a match to TRBD1. CDR1 and CDR2 from the germline V gene are KGHDR and SFDVKD. Unmatched junction bases numbered 3, after V lost 3 bases and J lost 8 bases. The CDR3 spans 14 residues. The CDR3 sequence: CATSDPGQGYEQFF. The CDR3 DNA is TGTGCCACCAGTGATCCGGGACAGGGGTATGAGCAGTTCTTC.

The CDR3 nucleotides are TGTGCCAGCAGTTACTACAGCAACGAGCAGTACTTC. It specifies CASSYYSNEQYF. The chain uses TRBV6-2 or TRBV6-3 and TRBJ2-7; D gene unclear. The CDR3 consists of 12 residues. Germline V lookup: CDR1 MNHEY, CDR2 SVGEGT. V was clipped by 1 base and J by 5 bases, with 6 bases between them.

CDR3 DNA: TGTGCCAGCAGTCATAGCGGGTCCTACAATGAGCAGTTCTTC. Its translation is CASSHSGSYNEQFF. The chain is built from TRBV7-9 and TRBJ2-1, with 7 bases aligning to TRBD2. V shed 6 bases, J shed 1 base, and the junction held 3 bases outside the gene matches. The CDR3 spans 14 residues. Germline-derived CDR1 and CDR2 are SEHNR and FQNEAQ (reference sequence).

The chain carries TRBV1 and TRBJ1-1. TRBV1 is labeled a pseudogene. The CDR3 has 13 amino acids. In DNA form, the CDR3 reads TGCACCAGCAGCCGACGGGAGAACACTGAAGCTTTCTTT. This sequence encodes CTSSRRENTEAFF.